A single sample gave rise to the 11 T cell receptor beta chains below, sequenced in a study of shared clonotypes between healthy human individuals. Generated by immunoSEQ multiplex PCR, the TCRdb table keeps only in-frame clones and is missing some. Of more than 2 million clones detected, more than 90% appear once; the ten largest clones hold roughly 0.13%. The sequenced sample consisted of naive CD4+ T cells sorted from blood. Subset reported: CD45RA+ positively selected. The receptors were gathered from a man aged 18 to 30 in good health.

The chain uses TRBV29-1 and TRBJ1-5, with D unclear. Trimming took off 6 bases at V and 7 bases at J, with 16 bases between the two ends. CDR3 size: 13 residues. CDR1 and CDR2 (germline): SQVTM, ANQGSEA. CDR3 sequence (DNA): TGCAGCGTCTCAAAACAAGCTGGACAGCCCCAGCATTTT. Its translation: CSVSKQAGQPQHF.

CDR3 bases: TGTGCCAGCAGTGAGCGGACTAGCGTACCCTACGAGCAGTACTTC. Its translation: CASSERTSVPYEQYF. The chain combines TRBV6-1 with TRBJ2-7; 9 bases are shared with TRBD2. J lost 2 bases, V lost 3 bases, and 5 bases had no gene match. Per germline, CDR1 MNHNS and CDR2 SASEGT. The CDR3 is made up of 15 amino acids.

This rearrangement joins TRBV6-1 to TRBJ2-2, with TRBD2 identical over 8 bases. After removal of 10 bases from V and 3 bases from J, the junction contained 7 bases not matched to a gene. CDR1 is MNHNS and CDR2 is SASEGT in the germline V gene. This CDR3 spans 14 amino acids. CDR3 residues: CATWTSRDTGELFF. CDR3 coding DNA: TGTGCCACGTGGACTAGCCGAGACACCGGGGAGCTGTTTTTT.

The chain couples TRBV28 to TRBJ1-5; the match to TRBD1 covers 10 bases. V was clipped by 3 bases and J by 2 bases; unmatched bases: 4. CDR1 is MDHEN, CDR2 SYDVKM, per germline. CDR3 length: 16 amino acids. CDR3 DNA: TGTGCCAGCAGTTTTATTGGGACAGGGGGCAATCAGCCCCAGCATTTT. It translates to CASSFIGTGGNQPQHF.

CDR3 loop: CASSFGDRRTYGYTF. CDR3 sequence (DNA): TGTGCCAGCAGCTTCGGCGACAGGAGAACTTATGGCTACACCTTC. The chain links TRBV11-2 to TRBJ1-2; D may be TRBD1 (6 bases). The germline CDR1 and CDR2 sequences are SGHAT and FQNNGV. Trimming pared 3 bases from V and 5 bases from J, leaving 16 bases between. The CDR3 is 15 residues long.

The chain has TRBV10-1 and TRBJ1-6; a possible D gene is TRBD1 (6 bases). The V end lost 7 bases, the J end lost 6 bases, and 10 bases lay between the germline ends. CDR1 and CDR2 (germline): WNHNN, SYGVQD (reference sequence). This CDR3 has 13 amino acids. CDR3 sequence (DNA): TGCGCCAGCAACGGACAGCTTAATTCACCCCTCCACTTT. This gives the protein CASNGQLNSPLHF.

The genes are TRBV30 and TRBJ2-3; D not resolved. CDR3 length equals 11 residues. V was cut by 5 bases and J by 2 bases, with 5 bases left in between. Germline CDR1 is GTSNPN and CDR2 is SVGIG (reference sequence). CDR3 sequence reads: CAWGSTDTQYF. CDR3 nucleotides: TGTGCCTGGGGCTCCACAGATACGCAGTATTTT.

V is TRBV20-1 and J is TRBJ1-2; no reliable D call. The germline V gene has CDR1 DFQATT and CDR2 SNEGSKA (reference sequence). The CDR3 loop spans 11 amino acids. Trimming took off 5 bases at V and 6 bases at J, with 10 bases between the two ends. The CDR3 region has the DNA TGCAGTGCTTCCCAGTTTGATGGCTACACCTTC. This sequence encodes CSASQFDGYTF.

The rearrangement links TRBV7-9 to TRBJ1-4; D ambiguous. Per germline, CDR1 SEHNR and CDR2 FQNEAQ (reference sequence). Trimming left V 0 bases short and J 0 bases short, with 8 bases between. CDR3 size: 16 residues. The CDR3 nucleotides are TGTGCCAGCAGCTTAGCCGACCTCACAACTAATGAAAAACTGTTTTTT. It yields the protein CASSLADLTTNEKLFF.

The chain is built from TRBV25-1 and TRBJ2-3; the match to TRBD1 covers 8 bases. The CDR3 is 14 residues long. V lost 5 bases, J lost 5 bases, and 6 bases stayed unmatched. CDR1 and CDR2 from the germline V gene are MGHDK and SYGVNS. As DNA, the CDR3 is TGTGCCAGCAGTCGGACAGGGCAGGTAGATACGCAGTATTTT. Translating gives CASSRTGQVDTQYF.

The chain carries TRBV10-3 and TRBJ2-3, with 11 bases matching TRBD2. Germline V gene sequence: CDR1 ENHRY, CDR2 SYGVKD. This CDR3 is built from 16 residues. V lost 2 bases and J lost 5; bases outside the gene matches: 6. Written as DNA, the CDR3 is TGTGCCATCAGTGAGACAAGACTAGCGGGGCTAGATACGCAGTATTTT. It is translated as CAISETRLAGLDTQYF.